One and the same sample provided the 7 T cell receptor beta chains below, sequenced in a study of T cell responses to AZD1222 COVID-19 vaccine. Assay used: immunoSEQ multiplex PCR; TCRdb lists only in-frame clones, some missing. The profile shows around 200,000 clones, 90% to 95% of them singletons. Here the sequenced sample was peripheral blood, taken 28 days after the second AZD1222 dose. Every receptor here comes from an adult who received the AZD1222 COVID-19 vaccine.

The chain links TRBV6-1 to TRBJ2-7; D remains ambiguous. CDR1 MNHNS and CDR2 SASEGT come from the germline V gene. The CDR3 extends over 13 amino acids. Trimming shortened V by 1 base and J by 1 base, and 5 bases separated the two germline ends. CDR3 region: CASSEEESYEQYF. CDR3 sequence (DNA): TGTGCCAGCAGTGAAGAAGAGTCCTACGAGCAGTACTTC.

This clone is a singleton in its sample. The chain employs TRBV5-1 and TRBJ1-6; D uncertain. Trimming removed 0 bases from V and 9 bases from J, with 19 bases in between. This CDR3 spans 17 amino acids. Germline CDR1 is SGHRS and CDR2 is YFSETQ. The CDR3 DNA is TGCGCCAGCAGCTTGGTGCAGGCAGGCGCTTCGAGTTCACCCCTCCACTTT. Protein: CASSLVQAGASSSPLHF.

The chain links TRBV28 to TRBJ2-3; D is tentatively TRBD1 or TRBD2 (5 bases each). There are 16 residues in the CDR3. CDR1 and CDR2 from the germline V gene are MDHEN and SYDVKM. Trimming took 5 bases from V and 2 from J, leaving 17 bases between them. CDR3: CASSTTGPRLTDTQYF. As DNA, the CDR3 is TGTGCCAGCAGTACCACGGGGCCGAGGCTCACAGATACGCAGTATTTT.

The chain recombines TRBV27 with TRBJ2-4; D may be TRBD1 (5 bases). Germline V gives CDR1 MNHEY, CDR2 SMNVEV (reference sequence). The CDR3 spans 15 residues. V lost 5 bases and J 0 bases, leaving 11 bases between the germline ends. This CDR3 is CASSPRQLAKNIQYF. CDR3 nucleotide sequence: TGTGCCAGCAGTCCCCGACAGCTAGCCAAAAACATTCAGTACTTC.

This chain joins TRBV12-3 or TRBV12-4 and TRBJ2-3; tentative D call: TRBD2 (5 bases). Trimming shortened V by 8 bases and J by 6 bases, and 6 bases separated the two germline ends. CDR3 length equals 10 residues. This CDR3 reads CASQRDTQYF. The CDR3 bases are TGTGCCAGCCAGCGGGATACGCAGTATTTT.

The gene calls are TRBV19 and TRBJ1-4; the D gene is possibly TRBD1 (5 bases). Germline V gene sequence: CDR1 LNHDA, CDR2 SQIVND (reference sequence). This CDR3 contains 16 residues. V lost 0 bases, J lost 5 bases, and 13 bases lay in between. DNA for the CDR3: TGTGCCAGTAGTATAGATCTTGGGGGTACGAATGAAAAACTGTTTTTT. It encodes CASSIDLGGTNEKLFF.

This chain connects TRBV10-3 to TRBJ1-2; 8 bases are a match to TRBD1. The germline gives CDR1 ENHRY, CDR2 SYGVKD. The CDR3 sequence is 15 residues long. The V and J ends lost 0 bases and 5 bases, in that order; junction bases with no gene match: 5. The CDR3 sequence is CAISESGTGGYGYTF. CDR3 DNA: TGTGCCATCAGTGAGTCCGGGACAGGCGGATATGGCTACACCTTC.